The present T cell receptor (beta chain) was sequenced within a study of neurological immune-mediated disorders. CDR1 and CDR2 from the germline V gene are ENHRY and SYGVKD. The CDR3 extends over 15 amino acids. Trimming took 9 bases from V and 4 from J; bases not matched to a gene: 13. One entry per CDR3 protein results from TCRdb running MiXCR on the 5' RACE reads. Among tens of thousands of distinct CDR3 sequences, 10% to 13% were seen once, and the ten largest hold about 20%. This clonotype was counted ten times or more. Source material was 2 million unsorted PBMCs, stored at -80 °C in RNAlater. This chain links TRBV10-3 with TRBJ2-5; 8 bases align to TRBD1. Material for sequencing was PBMCs. This receptor was taken from a woman in her 40s with HTLV-1-associated myelopathy (HAM/TSP). This CDR3 is CAISIGPGGGETQYF. CDR3 coding DNA: TGTGCCATATCGATAGGGCCAGGGGGCGGAGAGACCCAGTACTTC.